The sequence of this TCR beta chain was determined in a study of shared clonotypes between healthy human individuals. The CDR3 is made up of 13 amino acids. The V gene lost 4 bases and the J gene lost 3 bases, with 10 bases spanning the gap. CDR1 is LNHDA and CDR2 is SQIVND in the germline V gene (reference sequence). As concerns this clone: The antigen is unknown.

Only in-frame clones appear in the TCRdb table, and some are missing; sequencing was by immunoSEQ multiplex PCR. The sample has hundreds of thousands of clones; approximately 96% are singletons. Study outcomes and limitations: The study's rarefaction showed incomplete sorted-subset sequencing despite large depth.

The naive CD8 subset, CD45RO-negative cells positively selected for CCR7, excluded terminally differentiated effector memory CD45RA+ cells. Source material: naive CD8+ T cells sorted from blood. The receptor was isolated from a woman aged 25 to 45 in good health. The rearrangement uses TRBV19 and TRBJ2-7; D remains unclear. The CDR3 DNA reads TGTGCCAGTAGTAGTGCGGATTACTACGAGCAGTACTTC. Its translation is CASSSADYYEQYF.